The source of this T cell receptor (beta chain) is a study of vaccination effects on CD4 cells after COVID-19 (dated by TCRdb to 2022 to 2024). Regarding the study in general: In the ViraFEST assay, PBMC were stimulated with viral peptide pools, and antigen-specific CD4+ T cell clonotypes were then identified by expansion using TCR sequencing. Two doses of either the BNT162b2 or the mRNA-1273 mRNA SARS-CoV-2 vaccine were administered to participants. Pre-vaccine samples were drawn from a couple of convalescent patients 16 days and one week before the first dose, at 142 and 148 days after COVID-19 diagnosis. Each well held 2 million to 2.5 million PBMC cultured in IMDM containing roughly 4.9% human AB serum, roughly 9.6 IU/ml IL-2 and gentamicin, along with approximately 10 ug/ml peptides. The study compared SARS-CoV-2 spike-specific CD4+ TCR repertoires before and after mRNA vaccination in COVID-19 convalescent patients and infection-naive vaccine recipients. Altogether, some 11 COVID-19 convalescent patients and 4 SARS-CoV-2-naive healthy vaccine recipients made up the full study. The Oncomine TCR Beta short-read assay on an Illumina iSeq 100 was used to sequence cultures from other donors in the study.

Library construction relied on the immunoSEQ multiplex PCR assay. TCR beta CDR3 sequencing was performed on DNA from the cultured, isolated CD4+ T cells. The published analysis was carried out like this. Non-productive TCR sequences were removed, reads were trimmed to the CDR3 region, and CDR3s of at least 7 amino acids were retained. The MANAFEST web app was used to pick out antigen-specific clonotypes by comparing their expansion in peptide wells with that in reference cultures. Positive clones required FDR<0.05 expansion versus reference and all other wells, odds ratio above 5, and frequency above 0.1% in two replicate wells. A clonotype was called cross-reactive if it was significantly expanded both in SARS-CoV-2 spike wells and in at least one common cold coronavirus spike condition. Levenshtein distance calculated with the stringdist R package was used to assess CDR3 similarity, and unrooted trees were constructed with ape in R 3.6.1. TCRdb mirrors the immuneACCESS table, restricted to in-frame sequences. Some clones are absent from its copies; in checked studies, under half trace to an unresolved V gene, and the reason for the others is unknown. V and J calls plus clone size are reproduced from that table; the DNA served to infer D and trimming. The sample table contains some 49,000 clones; only one count was recorded for roughly 74% of them. 8.5% to 10% of the sample rests with the top ten.

Concerning this clone itself: Its antigen specificity is not known. Base-call qualities are not available, and no considerably larger clone is one nucleotide away.

Measured from the cysteine to the phenylalanine, the CDR3 is 16 residues long. The CDR3 DNA has 48 bases and is translated from base 1. Via the germline V gene, CDR1 is MGHDK and CDR2 SYGVNS. V is cut back by 3 bases and J by 4 bases, with 9 bases in the junction unmatched. After less than 13 days of culture, CD4+ T cells were isolated with the EasySep CD4+ T cell isolation kit. PCR-confirmed SARS-CoV-2 infection had occurred in convalescent patients between March and December 2020, before the Alpha, Beta and Delta variants emerged in the United States. On days 3 and 7, half of the culture medium was replaced with fresh IL-2-containing medium. Unless noted otherwise, every peptide stimulation condition was cultured in triplicate wells. PBMC were separated from whole blood using Ficoll-Paque Plus gradient centrifugation and were then either cryopreserved at -140C or used fresh. Genomic DNA was extracted from cultured CD4+ T cells with the QIAamp micro DNA kit.

Study-wide conclusions, independent of this receptor: In convalescent patients, the post-vaccine spike-reactive repertoire was composed mainly of new vaccine-induced clones that were largely distinct from infection-induced clones. The study was limited by a small number of convalescent patients and lacked early post-infection timepoints. Clones induced by infection and clones induced by vaccination both contracted markedly at late timepoints after vaccination, which fits with T cell responses waning over time.

This chain joins TRBV25-1 to TRBJ2-1, and TRBD1 matches 7 of the central bases. The clonotype originates from a human donor who had a prior SARS-CoV-2 infection. Sample: CD4+ T cells from PBMCs cultured without peptide, taken before COVID-19 vaccination. CDR3 protein: CASSEAAGGRYNEQFF. The nucleotides read TGTGCCAGCAGTGAGGCGGCAGGGGGTAGGTACAATGAGCAGTTCTTC.